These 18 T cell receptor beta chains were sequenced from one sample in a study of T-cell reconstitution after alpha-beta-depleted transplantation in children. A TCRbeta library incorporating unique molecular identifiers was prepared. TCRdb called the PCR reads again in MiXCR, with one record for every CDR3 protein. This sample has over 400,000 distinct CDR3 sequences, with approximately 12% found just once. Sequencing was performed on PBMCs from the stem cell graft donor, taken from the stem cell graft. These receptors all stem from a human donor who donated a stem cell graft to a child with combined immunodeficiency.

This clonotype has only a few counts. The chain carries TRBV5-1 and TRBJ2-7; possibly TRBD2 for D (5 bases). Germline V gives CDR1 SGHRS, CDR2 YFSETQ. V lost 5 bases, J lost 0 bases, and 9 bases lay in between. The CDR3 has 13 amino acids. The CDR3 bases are TGCGCCAGCAGGGCTAGCAGCTCCTACGAGCAGTACTTC. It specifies CASRASSSYEQYF.

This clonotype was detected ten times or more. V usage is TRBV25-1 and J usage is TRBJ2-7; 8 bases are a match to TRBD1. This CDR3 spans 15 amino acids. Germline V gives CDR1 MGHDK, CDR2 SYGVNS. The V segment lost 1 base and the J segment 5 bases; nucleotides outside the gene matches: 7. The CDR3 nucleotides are TGTGCCAGCAGTGAATCCTGGACAGGGACGAACGAGCAGTACTTC. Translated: CASSESWTGTNEQYF.

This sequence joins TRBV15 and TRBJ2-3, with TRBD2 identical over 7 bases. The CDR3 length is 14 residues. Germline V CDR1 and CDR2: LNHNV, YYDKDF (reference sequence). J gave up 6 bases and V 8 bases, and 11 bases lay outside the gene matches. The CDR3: CATGGLAGVDTQYF. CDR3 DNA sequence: TGTGCCACCGGCGGCTTGGCGGGGGTCGATACGCAGTATTTT. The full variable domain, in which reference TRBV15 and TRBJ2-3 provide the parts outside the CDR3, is DAMVIQNPRYQVTQFGKPVTLSCSQTLNHNVMYWYQQKSSQAPKLLFHYYDKDFNNEADTPDNFQSRRPNTSFCFLDIRSPGLGDTAMYLCATGGLAGVDTQYFGPGTRLTVL.

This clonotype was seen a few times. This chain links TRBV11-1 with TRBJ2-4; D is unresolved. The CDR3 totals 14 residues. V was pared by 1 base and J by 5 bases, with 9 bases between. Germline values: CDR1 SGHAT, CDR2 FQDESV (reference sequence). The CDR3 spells CASSLDRVQNIQYF. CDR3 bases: TGTGCCAGCAGCTTAGACCGGGTCCAAAACATTCAGTACTTC.

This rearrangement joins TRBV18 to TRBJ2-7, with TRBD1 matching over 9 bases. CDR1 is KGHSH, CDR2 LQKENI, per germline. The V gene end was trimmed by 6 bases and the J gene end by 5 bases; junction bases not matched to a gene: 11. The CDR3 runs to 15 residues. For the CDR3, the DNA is TGTGCCAGCTCCGTCACGGGACAGGGAAGGGACGAGCAGTACTTC. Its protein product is CASSVTGQGRDEQYF.

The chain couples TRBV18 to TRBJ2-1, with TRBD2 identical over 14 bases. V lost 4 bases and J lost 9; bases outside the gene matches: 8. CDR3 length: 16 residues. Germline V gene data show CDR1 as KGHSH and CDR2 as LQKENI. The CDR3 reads CASSLKTSGRATEQFF. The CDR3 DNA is TGTGCCAGCTCACTTAAGACTAGCGGGAGGGCAACTGAGCAGTTCTTC.

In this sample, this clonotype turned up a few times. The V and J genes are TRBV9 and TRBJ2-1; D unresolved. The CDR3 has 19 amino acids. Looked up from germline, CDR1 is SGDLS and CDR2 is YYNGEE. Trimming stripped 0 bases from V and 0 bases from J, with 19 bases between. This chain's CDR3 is CASSVGYHRVPSSYNEQFF. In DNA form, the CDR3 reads TGTGCCAGCAGCGTAGGGTACCACCGGGTCCCCAGCTCCTACAATGAGCAGTTCTTC.

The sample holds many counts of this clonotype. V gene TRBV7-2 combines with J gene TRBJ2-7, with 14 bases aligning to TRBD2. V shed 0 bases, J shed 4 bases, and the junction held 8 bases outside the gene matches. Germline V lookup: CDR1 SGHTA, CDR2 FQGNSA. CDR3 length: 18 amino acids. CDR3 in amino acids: CASSLAGGTSGSRYEQYF. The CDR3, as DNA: TGTGCCAGCAGCTTAGCGGGGGGGACTAGCGGGAGCAGGTACGAGCAGTACTTC. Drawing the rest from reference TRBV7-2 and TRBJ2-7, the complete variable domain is GAGVSQSPSNKVTEKGKDVELRCDPISGHTALYWYRQSLGQGLEFLIYFQGNSAPDKSGLPSDRFSAERTGGSVSTLTIQRTQQEDSAVYLCASSLAGGTSGSRYEQYFGPGTRLTVT.

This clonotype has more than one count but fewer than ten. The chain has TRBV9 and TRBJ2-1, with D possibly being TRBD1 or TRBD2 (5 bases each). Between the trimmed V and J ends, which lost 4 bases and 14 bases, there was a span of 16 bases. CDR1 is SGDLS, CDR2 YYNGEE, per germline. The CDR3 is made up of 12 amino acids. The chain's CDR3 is CASSSGAEVEFF. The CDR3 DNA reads TGTGCCAGCAGCTCCGGGGCCGAGGTGGAGTTCTTC. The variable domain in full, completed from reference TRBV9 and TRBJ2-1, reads DSGVTQTPKHLITATGQRVTLRCSPRSGDLSVYWYQQSLDQGLQFLIQYYNGEERAKGNILERFSAQQFPDLHSELNLSSLELGDSALYFCASSSGAEVEFFGPGTRLTVL.

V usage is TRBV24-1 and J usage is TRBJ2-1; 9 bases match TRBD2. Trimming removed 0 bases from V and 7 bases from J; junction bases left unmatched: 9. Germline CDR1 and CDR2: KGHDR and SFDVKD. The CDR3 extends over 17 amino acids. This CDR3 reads CATSDLRGGGARNEQFF. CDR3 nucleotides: TGTGCCACCAGTGATTTGCGTGGCGGGGGGGCCAGAAATGAGCAGTTCTTC.

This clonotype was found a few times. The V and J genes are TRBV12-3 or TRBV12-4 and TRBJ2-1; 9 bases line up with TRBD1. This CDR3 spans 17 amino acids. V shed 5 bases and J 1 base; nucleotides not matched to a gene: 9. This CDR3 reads CASSPRGGQGSYNEQFF. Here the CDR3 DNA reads TGTGCCAGCAGTCCCCGCGGGGGACAGGGTTCCTACAATGAGCAGTTCTTC.

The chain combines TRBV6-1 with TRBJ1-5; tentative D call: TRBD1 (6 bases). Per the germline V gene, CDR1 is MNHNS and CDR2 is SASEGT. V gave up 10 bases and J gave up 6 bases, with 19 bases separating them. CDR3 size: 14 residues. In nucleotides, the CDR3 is TGTGCCACCCGCGCCCCCGGGGGGCCTCAGCCCCAGCATTTT. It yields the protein CATRAPGGPQPQHF.

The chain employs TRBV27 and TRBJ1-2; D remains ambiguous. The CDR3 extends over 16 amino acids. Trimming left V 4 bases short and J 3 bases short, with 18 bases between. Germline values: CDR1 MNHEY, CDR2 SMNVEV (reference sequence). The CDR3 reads CASSSVWQATHYGYTF. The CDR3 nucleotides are TGTGCCAGCAGTTCCGTATGGCAGGCGACTCACTATGGCTACACCTTC.

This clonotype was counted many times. The DNA for the CDR3 is TGTGCCAGCAGCGCCCTTGAGCGAAGGAATACGCAGTATTTT. Protein: CASSALERRNTQYF. The chain couples TRBV9 to TRBJ2-3; D call uncertain. CDR3 length: 14 residues. Trimming removed 3 bases at V and 7 bases at J, with 15 bases between. Germline values: CDR1 SGDLS, CDR2 YYNGEE.

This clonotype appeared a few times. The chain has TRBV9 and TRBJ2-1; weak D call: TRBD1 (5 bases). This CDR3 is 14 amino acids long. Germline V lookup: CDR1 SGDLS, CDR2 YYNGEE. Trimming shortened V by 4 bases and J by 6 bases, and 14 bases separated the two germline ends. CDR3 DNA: TGTGCCAGCAGCAGTATGCAGGGCCCCAATGAGCAGTTCTTC. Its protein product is CASSSMQGPNEQFF.

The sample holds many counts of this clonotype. CDR3 bases: TGCAGCGTTGATGGGACGGGCACAGATACGCAGTATTTT. Translation: CSVDGTGTDTQYF. The chain links TRBV29-1 to TRBJ2-3; D may be TRBD1 or TRBD2 (5 bases each). V was shortened by 3 bases and J by 1 base, with 8 bases between the two germline ends. Germline V lookup: CDR1 SQVTM, CDR2 ANQGSEA. This CDR3 region has 13 residues.

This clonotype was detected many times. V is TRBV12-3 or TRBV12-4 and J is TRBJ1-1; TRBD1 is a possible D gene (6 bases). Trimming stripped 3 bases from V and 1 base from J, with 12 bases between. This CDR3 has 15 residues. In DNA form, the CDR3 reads TGTGCCAGCAGTTTGAGGGACACCGCGAACACTGAAGCTTTCTTT. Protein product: CASSLRDTANTEAFF.

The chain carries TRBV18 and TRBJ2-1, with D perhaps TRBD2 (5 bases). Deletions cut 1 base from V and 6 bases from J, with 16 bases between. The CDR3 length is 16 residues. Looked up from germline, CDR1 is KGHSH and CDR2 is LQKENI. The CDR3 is CASSPQLGDPFNEQFF. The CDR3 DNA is TGTGCCAGCTCACCACAACTAGGAGACCCCTTCAATGAGCAGTTCTTC. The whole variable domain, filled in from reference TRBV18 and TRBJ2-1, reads NAGVMQNPRHLVRRRGQEARLRCSPMKGHSHVYWYRQLPEEGLKFMVYLQKENIIDESGMPKERFSAEFPKEGPSILRIQQVVRGDSAAYFCASSPQLGDPFNEQFFGPGTRLTVL.